Detailed here is one T cell receptor beta chain. Its antigen is not identified. This entry is derived from a study of Ad26.COV2.S vaccination and SARS-CoV-2 variants. At the level of the study: Intramuscular Ad26.COV2.S at 5x10^10 or 1x10^11 viral particles.

Germline CDR1 is MNHEY and CDR2 is SMNVEV (reference sequence). This CDR3 is built from 17 residues. With 5 bases clipped from V and 2 bases from J, the junction kept 11 bases outside the gene matches. Noted treatment: approximately 18 received Ad26.COV2.S at low or high dose, single or two shots; roughly five received placebo; per-sample allocation not given. Samples came from day 63 after the first vaccine or placebo injection. In Boston, an adult donor aged 18-55 years took part. Clones were read by immunoSEQ multiplex PCR, and TCRdb kept only the in-frame ones, dropping some. The sample shows just under 250,000 clones, approximately 90% of them seen only once. Study-wide results and limits: Participants given vaccine showed non-spike TCR breadth similar to that of placebo recipients.

The sequence was collected from a person between 18 and 59 years old who received the Ad26.COV2.S COVID-19 vaccine or a placebo. This chain uses TRBV27 with TRBJ2-5; 10 bases are a match to TRBD1. The sequencing here drew on peripheral blood, taken in a trial of Ad26.COV2.S vaccine versus placebo. Written as DNA, the CDR3 is TGTGCCAGCAGTACCTCCTCGGGACAGGGGACACAAGAGACCCAGTACTTC. Translating gives CASSTSSGQGTQETQYF.